These 27 T cell receptor beta chains share one sample of origin, sequenced in a study of blood T cells in healthy people across ages. The authors ran a second PCR of 7 to 11 cycles using a sample-barcoded 5' primer and a J-beta primer mix. TCRdb re-called the 5' RACE reads through MiXCR, storing one row per CDR3 protein. Among 780,000 or so distinct CDR3 sequences listed, roughly 50% were seen once. The sequencing sample was made of blood. All receptors derive from a man aged 35-49 years in good health.

This chain links TRBV20-1 with TRBJ2-1; D remains unclear. Trimming shortened V by 3 bases and J by 6 bases, and 9 bases separated the two germline ends. The CDR3 consists of 12 residues. The V gene's germline CDR1 is DFQATT and CDR2 SNEGSKA (reference sequence). CDR3 sequence (DNA): TGCAGTGCTAGTTCGGTATCCAATGAGCAGTTCTTC. Amino acid sequence: CSASSVSNEQFF.

The chain links TRBV15 to TRBJ2-7; maybe TRBD1 (6 bases). The V and J ends lost 1 base and 1 base respectively, with 14 bases between them. This CDR3 is 16 amino acids long. CDR1 and CDR2 from the germline V gene are LNHNV and YYDKDF (reference sequence). CDR3 sequence (DNA): TGTGCCACCAGCAGAGGACCGGCACAGGGATCCTACGAGCAGTACTTC. This sequence encodes CATSRGPAQGSYEQYF.

The chain couples TRBV5-1 to TRBJ1-2, with 9 bases aligning to TRBD1. Trimming removed 2 bases from V and 8 bases from J; junction bases left unmatched: 7. Germline V CDR1 and CDR2: SGHRS, YFSETQ. There are 14 residues in the CDR3. The CDR3 nucleotides read TGCGCCAGCAGCTTTCGGACAGGGGAGCGCGGCTACACCTTC. Protein: CASSFRTGERGYTF.

This clonotype was picked up a small number of times. The rearrangement joins TRBV11-2 to TRBJ2-1; 7 nucleotides match TRBD1. This CDR3 spans 16 amino acids. Unmatched junction bases numbered 6, after V lost 4 bases and J lost 0 bases. CDR1 and CDR2 from the germline V gene are SGHAT and FQNNGV. The CDR3 protein is CASSSNRGSSYNEQFF. CDR3 nucleotide sequence: TGTGCCAGCAGCTCAAACAGGGGATCCTCCTACAATGAGCAGTTCTTC.

In its sample, this clonotype was seen once. The chain carries TRBV4-3 and TRBJ2-7, with D possibly matching TRBD2 (5 bases). V was trimmed by 1 base and J by 3 bases, leaving 13 bases between them. The CDR3 consists of 15 residues. Germline CDR1 is LGHNA and CDR2 is YSLEER. The CDR3 coding sequence is TGCGCCAGCAGCCAAGCCCAACGTGGAGGCTACGAGCAGTACTTC. Translating gives CASSQAQRGGYEQYF.

This rearrangement joins TRBV27 to TRBJ2-7, with 12 bases fitting TRBD2. This CDR3 comprises 17 residues. Germline trimming cut 5 bases from V and 7 bases from J; bases unmatched to any gene: 15. CDR1 is MNHEY, CDR2 SMNVEV, per germline (reference sequence). DNA of the CDR3: TGTGCCAGCAGTCGACGACTAGCGGGAGACGTCCCCAATGAGCAGTACTTC. Protein product: CASSRRLAGDVPNEQYF.

The chain couples TRBV27 to TRBJ2-5; 7 bases line up with TRBD1. Per germline, CDR1 MNHEY and CDR2 SMNVEV (reference sequence). The V gene end was trimmed by 10 bases and the J gene end by 11 bases; junction bases not matched to a gene: 10. The CDR3 has 11 residues. CDR3 DNA sequence: TGTGCCACCCTTCACAGGGGTCAGCAGTACTTC. Translation: CATLHRGQQYF.

The rearrangement joins TRBV9 to TRBJ1-1; no firm D call. Germline CDR1 and CDR2: SGDLS and YYNGEE. This CDR3 spans 13 amino acids. V lost 3 bases to trimming and J lost 1 base, with 7 bases between them. Written as DNA, the CDR3 is TGTGCCAGCAGCGCAAACAAGAACACTGAAGCTTTCTTT. Translation gives CASSANKNTEAFF.

The gene calls are TRBV5-1 and TRBJ2-5; 12 bases line up with TRBD2. CDR3 length: 16 residues. V gave up 2 bases and J gave up 11 bases; unmatched junction bases: 13. Germline values: CDR1 SGHRS, CDR2 YFSETQ. CDR3 nucleotide sequence: TGCGCCAGCAGCTTACGGACTAGCGGGGCCTACAATGAGCAGTACTTC. Its protein product is CASSLRTSGAYNEQYF. The full variable domain, with the rest looked up from reference TRBV5-1 and TRBJ2-5, is KAGVTQTPRYLIKTRGQQVTLSCSPISGHRSVSWYQQTPGQGLQFLFEYFSETQRNKGNFPGRFSGRQFSNSRSEMNVSTLELGDSALYLCASSLRTSGAYNEQYFGPGTRLLVL.

This clonotype has just a few counts. The CDR3 DNA follows: TGCAGTGTTTTTCGAGGAGATACGCAGTATTTT. It is translated as CSVFRGDTQYF. V gene TRBV20-1 combines with J gene TRBJ2-3; D is unclear. Deletions cut 7 bases from V and 5 bases from J, with 10 bases between. The V gene's germline CDR1 is DFQATT and CDR2 SNEGSKA (reference sequence). The CDR3 spans 11 residues.

This clonotype was detected a few times. The chain uses TRBV3-1 and TRBJ2-3, with 8 nucleotides matching TRBD2. Germline V CDR1 and CDR2: LGHDT, YNNKEL (reference sequence). The CDR3 totals 16 residues. The junction had 5 bases not matched to a gene; V was cut back by 1 base and J by 2 bases. DNA for the CDR3: TGTGCCAGCAGCCAAGTTGGCGGGGGGCCCACAGATACGCAGTATTTT. Translated: CASSQVGGGPTDTQYF.

This sequence joins TRBV6-2 or TRBV6-3 and TRBJ2-5; TRBD2 matches at 7 bases. Trimming at V came to 6 bases and at J to 6 bases, leaving 7 bases not matched to a gene. This CDR3 spans 13 amino acids. Germline CDR1 and CDR2: MNHEY and SVGEGT. The CDR3 protein is CASRPPGLQTQYF. CDR3 sequence (DNA): TGTGCCAGCAGACCCCCGGGACTACAGACCCAGTACTTC.

The CDR3 loop reads CASSTYRASYEQYF. For the CDR3, the DNA is TGTGCCAGCAGCACTTACAGGGCCTCCTACGAGCAGTACTTC. The rearrangement uses TRBV5-6 and TRBJ2-7, with D possibly TRBD1 on 6 matching bases. Trimming removed 4 bases at V and 0 bases at J, with 11 bases between. Germline V gene lookup returns CDR1 SGHDT and CDR2 YYEEEE. The CDR3 is made up of 14 amino acids.

On this clonotype: A read error may produce the germline difference seen at one junction end. V and J are TRBV27 and TRBJ1-4, with 7 nucleotides matching TRBD1. From germline, CDR1 is MNHEY and CDR2 SMNVEV (reference sequence). The CDR3 is 18 amino acids. In DNA form, the CDR3 reads TGTGCCAGCAGTCTATCCCTCCGACAGGGATCAACTAATGAAAAACTGTTTTTT. Its protein product is CASSLSLRQGSTNEKLFF.

V usage is TRBV6-2 or TRBV6-3 and J usage is TRBJ2-7; D ambiguous. The end of the DNA is better explained by TRBJ2-5, so the J call may be wrong. Germline assignment: CDR1 MNHEY and CDR2 SVGEGT. There are 11 residues in the CDR3. Here the CDR3 reads CATRKQETQYF. CDR3 nucleotides: TGTGCCACCAGAAAGCAAGAGACCCAGTACTTC.

The chain uses TRBV28 and TRBJ1-2; D gene ambiguous. Trimming removed 7 bases at V and 6 bases at J, with 15 bases between. The CDR3 contains 13 residues. Germline V gene lookup returns CDR1 MDHEN and CDR2 SYDVKM. The DNA for the CDR3 is TGTGCCAGCATAGAGGACCACAAAGATGGCTACACCTTC. The encoded protein is CASIEDHKDGYTF.

The chain joins TRBV10-3 to TRBJ2-4; D call uncertain. The end of the DNA fits TRBJ2-7 better, so the J call may be wrong. The CDR3 runs 11 residues. Germline CDR1 and CDR2: ENHRY and SYGVKD. Here the CDR3 reads CAISGAYEQYF. The CDR3 DNA reads TGTGCCATCAGTGGTGCCTACGAGCAGTACTTC.

The chain joins TRBV20-1 to TRBJ2-3; 14 bases fit TRBD2. This CDR3 region has 17 residues. The junction had 8 bases not matched to a gene; V was cut back by 6 bases and J by 0 bases. CDR1 is DFQATT and CDR2 is SNEGSKA in the germline V gene (reference sequence). The CDR3 region has the DNA TGCAGTGCCCCTGGACTAGCGGGAGGCCTTAGCACAGATACGCAGTATTTT. It codes for CSAPGLAGGLSTDTQYF.

This chain links TRBV9 with TRBJ1-5, with TRBD1 matching over 7 bases. Trimming cost V 0 bases and J 4 bases; bases outside gene matches: 4. CDR1 and CDR2 (germline): SGDLS, YYNGEE. This CDR3 is built from 15 residues. The CDR3 nucleotides are TGTGCCAGCAGCGTAGGGGGACAGTCAAATCAGCCCCAGCATTTT. This gives the protein CASSVGGQSNQPQHF.

With regard to this clonotype: One end of the junction does not line up with germline, which may come from a read error. The rearrangement links TRBV5-1 to TRBJ2-1; 10 positions agree with TRBD2. Germline V gene data show CDR1 as SGHRS and CDR2 as YFSETQ. The CDR3 length is 15 residues. The CDR3 region is CASRPWTSGYNERFF. CDR3 bases: TGCGCCAGCCGACCGTGGACTAGCGGATACAATGAGCGGTTCTTC.

The V and J genes are TRBV29-1 and TRBJ2-4; D gene uncertain. Germline values: CDR1 SQVTM, CDR2 ANQGSEA. V was shortened by 5 bases and J by 0 bases, with 14 bases between the two germline ends. The CDR3 spans 15 residues. DNA for the CDR3: TGCAGCGTTACCTCTTTTGGGCTAGCCAAAAACATTCAGTACTTC. It specifies CSVTSFGLAKNIQYF. The complete variable domain, with remaining parts taken from reference TRBV29-1 and TRBJ2-4, reads SAVISQKPSRDICQRGTSLTIQCQVDSQVTMMFWYRQQPGQSLTLIATANQGSEATYESGFVIDKFPISRPNLTFSTLTVSNMSPEDSSIYLCSVTSFGLAKNIQYFGAGTRLSVL.

The chain uses TRBV15 and TRBJ2-7; D gene unclear. There are 14 residues in the CDR3. Germline-derived CDR1 and CDR2 are LNHNV and YYDKDF (reference sequence). The V end was cut by 1 base, the J end by 4 bases, with 11 bases between. CDR3 in amino acids: CATSRATTRYEQYF. The CDR3 region has the DNA TGTGCCACCAGCAGAGCTACGACGAGATACGAGCAGTACTTC.

The chain employs TRBV20-1 and TRBJ2-4, with no clear D. With the DNA end fitting TRBJ2-7 better, the J assignment may be wrong. This CDR3 spans 13 amino acids. Germline V gene data show CDR1 as DFQATT and CDR2 as SNEGSKA (reference sequence). CDR3 sequence: CSARATATYEQYF. For the CDR3, the DNA is TGCAGTGCTAGAGCGACTGCCACCTACGAGCAGTACTTC.

The J gene is TRBJ2-7, the V gene TRBV10-3; TRBD1 aligns across 7 bases. J gave up 0 bases and V 1 base, and 3 bases lay outside the gene matches. The germline CDR1 and CDR2 sequences are ENHRY and SYGVKD. The CDR3 loop spans 15 amino acids. The CDR3 sequence: CAISELAGGSYEQYF. CDR3 DNA sequence: TGTGCCATCAGTGAGTTGGCAGGGGGCTCCTACGAGCAGTACTTC.

J is TRBJ2-1 and V is TRBV5-1; TRBD2 agrees at 12 bases. The CDR3 spans 16 residues. The germline V gene encodes CDR1 SGHRS and CDR2 YFSETQ. J lost 5 bases, V lost 0 bases, and 3 bases had no gene match. The CDR3 DNA sequence: TGCGCCAGCAGCTTGGACGGGACTAGCGGGCACAATGAGCAGTTCTTC. Translation gives CASSLDGTSGHNEQFF.

The gene calls are TRBV6-1 and TRBJ2-1, with 8 bases identical to TRBD2. After removal of 11 bases from V and 7 bases from J, the junction contained 4 bases not matched to a gene. Germline lookup yields CDR1 MNHNS and CDR2 SASEGT. This CDR3 is built from 11 residues. The CDR3 nucleotides are TGTGCCGGGAGACTAGCGAATGAGCAGTTCTTC. This gives the protein CAGRLANEQFF.

The rearrangement joins TRBV15 to TRBJ1-2; D might be TRBD1 (5 bases). The CDR3 contains 12 residues. Germline assignment: CDR1 LNHNV and CDR2 YYDKDF (reference sequence). The V end lost 4 bases, the J end lost 6 bases, and 9 bases lay between the germline ends. The DNA of the CDR3 is TGTGCCACCAGCACAGGGAGAAATGGCTACACCTTC. Its translation: CATSTGRNGYTF.